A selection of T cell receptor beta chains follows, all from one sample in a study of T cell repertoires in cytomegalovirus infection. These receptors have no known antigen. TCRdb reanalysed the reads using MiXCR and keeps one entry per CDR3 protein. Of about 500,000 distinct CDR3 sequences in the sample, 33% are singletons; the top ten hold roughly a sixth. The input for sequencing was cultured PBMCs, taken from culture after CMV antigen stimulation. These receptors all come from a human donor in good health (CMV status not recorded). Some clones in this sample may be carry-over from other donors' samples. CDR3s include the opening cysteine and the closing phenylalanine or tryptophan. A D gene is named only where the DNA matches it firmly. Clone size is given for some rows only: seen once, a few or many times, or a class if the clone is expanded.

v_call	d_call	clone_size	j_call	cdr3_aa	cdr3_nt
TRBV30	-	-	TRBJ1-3	CAWTAANTIYF	TGTGCCTGGACCGCTGCTAACACCATATATTTT
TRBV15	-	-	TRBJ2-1	CATSRALDERDEQFF	TGTGCCACCAGCAGGGCCCTGGACGAGAGAGATGAGCAGTTCTTC
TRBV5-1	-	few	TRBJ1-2	CASSNGPGNYGYTF	TGCGCCAGCAGCAATGGACCCGGTAACTATGGCTACACCTTC
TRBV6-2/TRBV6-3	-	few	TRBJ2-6	CASTPPRSGANVLTF	TGTGCCAGCACACCCCCCCGATCTGGGGCCAACGTCCTGACTTTC
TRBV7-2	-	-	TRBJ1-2	CASRSRDAHYGYTF	TGTGCCAGCAGGTCCCGCGACGCACACTATGGCTACACCTTC
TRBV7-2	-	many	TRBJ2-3	CASSASRFTDTQYF	TGTGCCAGCAGCGCCTCGAGGTTCACAGATACGCAGTATTTT
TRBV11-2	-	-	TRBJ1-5	CASSLDGGYGQPQHF	TGTGCCAGCAGCTTAGATGGAGGGTACGGACAGCCCCAGCATTTT
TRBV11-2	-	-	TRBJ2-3	CASSWLAPISTDTQYF	TGTGCCAGCAGCTGGCTAGCCCCAATTAGCACAGATACGCAGTATTTT
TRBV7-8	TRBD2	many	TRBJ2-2	CASSWETSGRNTGELFF	TGTGCCAGCAGCTGGGAGACTAGCGGGAGAAACACCGGGGAGCTGTTTTTT
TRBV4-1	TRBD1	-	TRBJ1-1	CASSQEGTGLATEAFF	TGCGCCAGCAGCCAAGAAGGGACAGGGTTGGCCACTGAAGCTTTCTTT
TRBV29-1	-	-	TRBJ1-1	CSVDYAVRGSEAFF	TGCAGCGTTGATTATGCGGTACGGGGCTCTGAAGCTTTCTTT
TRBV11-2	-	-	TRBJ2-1	CASSFLSAEKGGEQFF	TGTGCCAGCAGCTTTTTGTCTGCGGAGAAGGGTGGTGAGCAGTTCTTC
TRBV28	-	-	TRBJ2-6	CASSPLKWGGANVLTF	TGTGCCAGCAGTCCCCTTAAATGGGGTGGGGCCAACGTCCTGACTTTC
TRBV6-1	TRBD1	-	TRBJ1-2	CASSWTGETNYGYTF	TGTGCCAGCAGTTGGACAGGGGAGACTAACTATGGCTACACCTTC
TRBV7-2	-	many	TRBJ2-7	CASSLGGLRYEQYF	TGTGCCAGCAGCTTAGGCGGCTTACGATACGAGCAGTACTTC
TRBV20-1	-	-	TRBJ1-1	CSATLLSRGNTEAFF	TGCAGTGCTACCCTCTTATCAAGGGGGAACACTGAAGCTTTCTTT
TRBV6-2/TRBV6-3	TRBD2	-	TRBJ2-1	CASSSSLAGVINEQFF	TGTGCCAGCAGCAGTTCTCTAGCGGGAGTTATTAATGAGCAGTTCTTC
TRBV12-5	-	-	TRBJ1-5	CASGLLQPQHF	TGTGCTAGTGGTTTGCTTCAGCCCCAGCATTTT
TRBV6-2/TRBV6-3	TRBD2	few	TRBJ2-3	CASSEILAGGQTDTQYF	TGTGCCAGCAGCGAAATATTAGCGGGAGGGCAAACAGATACGCAGTATTTT
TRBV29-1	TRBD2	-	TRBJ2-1	CSVEDGLAGYNEQFF	TGCAGCGTTGAAGATGGGCTAGCGGGATACAATGAGCAGTTCTTC
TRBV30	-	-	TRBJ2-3	CAWTSQGQITDTQYF	TGTGCCTGGACCTCCCAGGGGCAGATCACAGATACGCAGTATTTT
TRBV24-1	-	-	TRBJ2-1	CATSDPNRIADEQFF	TGTGCCACCAGTGATCCGAACCGTATTGCAGATGAGCAGTTCTTC